This TCR beta chain was captured by sequencing in a study of read filtering for tumor transcriptome and immune sequencing. V dropped 7 bases and J dropped 6 bases, with 18 bases sitting between them. CDR3 size: 14 residues. On this clonotype itself: This may arise from a read error, as a much more abundant clone is one base away.

The library was built from approximately 400 ng RNA with molecular barcoded adaptors for alpha/delta and beta/gamma chains. TCRdb called the reads again in MiXCR, with one record for every CDR3 protein. Of 100,000 to 150,000 distinct CDR3 sequences listed, under 15% were seen once; the top ten hold about 10%. The sample comprised a population of CD138-negative cells sorted from bone marrow. The clonotype comes from a donor over 35 with multiple myeloma. This rearrangement joins TRBV12-3 or TRBV12-4 to TRBJ1-1; TRBD1 is a possible D gene (6 bases). CDR3 DNA: TGTGCCAGCAACTCGGGACAAGGATACGCTGAAGCTTTCTTT. Its translation is CASNSGQGYAEAFF.